This TCR beta chain was profiled in a study of T cell clonotyping in hematopoietic cell transplantation. Study in general: Cytoreduction preceded collection of pretransplant recipient samples.

TCRdb's copy holds only in-frame clones and misses some; the assay was immunoSEQ multiplex PCR. The sample yields tens of thousands of clones, 90% to 95% seen once. Germline V gene lookup returns CDR1 MNHEY and CDR2 SVGAGI. The CDR3 length is 13 residues. The V end lost 6 bases, the J end lost 4 bases, and 9 bases lay between the germline ends. Time point meaning: recipient sample about 28 days before transplant, after cytoreduction. With respect to this clone: The antigen remains undetermined.

Study-wide findings and caveats: Pathologically expanded recipient clonotypes increased progressively from day 30 to day 180 as diversity fell. Graft donor and pretransplant recipient Inverse Simpson Index values predicted broader posttransplant TCR diversity. Without cell sorting, CD4 versus CD8 contributions remain unresolved.

The chain uses TRBV6-5 and TRBJ2-2; weak D call: TRBD1 (5 bases). The material was peripheral blood mononuclear cells, obtained before stem cell transplant. The sequence came from a man aged 40-49 years with chronic myeloid leukemia. Some clones in this sample may be carry-over from other donors' samples. CDR3 residues: CASSRQITGELFF. The CDR3 DNA reads as TGTGCCAGCAGCCGACAGATCACCGGGGAGCTGTTTTTT.